Shown below are 4 T cell receptor beta chains from a single sample sequenced in a study of human T cells and chemical hapten exposure. TCRdb ran MiXCR on the RACE reads and lists one entry per CDR3 protein. This sample carries a few hundred thousand distinct CDR3 sequences, about 9.4% of them seen once, and the ten largest clones take roughly 2.5%. Time point of the sample: pre-sensitization, week 0. The treatment denotes: therapeutic diphenylcyclopropenone sensitization with weekly scalp DPC. The sequencing used whole blood, collected in connection with sensitization to the hapten diphenylcyclopropenone (DPC). Receptor source: a woman in her 40s with alopecia areata. Some clones in this sample may be carry-over from other donors' samples.

The gene calls are TRBV24-1 and TRBJ2-1; TRBD2 agrees at 7 bases. This CDR3 has 17 residues. V shed 2 bases and J 0 bases; nucleotides not matched to a gene: 6. Germline lookup yields CDR1 KGHDR and CDR2 SFDVKD. The CDR3 here is CATSDSGAGSSYNEQFF. The CDR3 DNA follows: TGTGCCACCAGTGATTCGGGAGCGGGGAGCTCCTACAATGAGCAGTTCTTC.

In this sample, this clonotype turned up many times. This chain joins TRBV28 and TRBJ1-2; D is possibly TRBD1 (6 bases). CDR3 length: 11 residues. Per germline, CDR1 MDHEN and CDR2 SYDVKM. The V end was cut by 4 bases, the J end by 8 bases, with 8 bases between. CDR3 residues: CASSSGVGYTF. The CDR3 DNA sequence: TGTGCCAGCAGTTCAGGGGTCGGCTACACCTTC.

This clonotype was counted at least ten times. The chain couples TRBV13 to TRBJ2-7; tentatively, D is TRBD2 (6 bases). This CDR3 has 12 residues. Trimming removed 4 bases from V and 2 bases from J, with 6 bases in between. From germline, CDR1 is PRHDT and CDR2 FYEKMQ (reference sequence). The CDR3 DNA follows: TGTGCCAGCAGCTCGGGAGCCTACGAGCAGTACTTC. This translates into CASSSGAYEQYF.

This clonotype was observed many times. This sequence joins TRBV6-5 and TRBJ1-1, with TRBD1 identical over 8 bases. This CDR3 is built from 12 residues. Per germline, CDR1 MNHEY and CDR2 SVGAGI. J was trimmed by 10 bases and V by 5 bases; bases with no gene match: 6. CDR3 bases: TGTGCCAGCAGTACGGGGGACAGGATAGCTTTCTTT. As protein: CASSTGDRIAFF.